This T cell receptor (beta chain) is drawn from a study of control samples from healthy donors and cancer patients. This CDR3 contains 15 residues. The V gene lost 1 base and the J gene lost 2 bases, with 12 bases spanning the gap. Germline loops: CDR1 MNHNS, CDR2 SASEGT. The data were produced by immunoSEQ multiplex PCR, yet TCRdb's version contains in-frame clones alone and is incomplete. The table includes about 71,000 clones, around 92% detected once. Sequencing was carried out using PBMCs. The receptor was derived from a man in his sixties with lung cancer. This rearrangement joins TRBV6-1 to TRBJ2-7; no definite D call. The CDR3 here is CASSEGLGFTYEQYV. DNA of the CDR3: TGTGCCAGCAGTGAAGGGTTAGGGTTTACCTACGAGCAGTACGTC.